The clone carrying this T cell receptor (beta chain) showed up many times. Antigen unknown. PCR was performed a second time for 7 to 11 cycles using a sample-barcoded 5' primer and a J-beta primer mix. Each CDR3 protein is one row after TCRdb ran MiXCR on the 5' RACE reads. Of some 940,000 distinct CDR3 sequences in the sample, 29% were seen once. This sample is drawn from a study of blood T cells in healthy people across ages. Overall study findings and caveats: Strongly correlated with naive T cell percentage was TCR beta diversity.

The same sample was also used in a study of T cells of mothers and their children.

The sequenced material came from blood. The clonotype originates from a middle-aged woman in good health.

The CDR3 sequence is CSVRDRGGTIDTQYF. DNA of the CDR3: TGCAGCGTTAGAGATCGGGGGGGTACGATAGATACGCAGTATTTT. This chain links TRBV29-1 with TRBJ2-3, with TRBD2 matching over 8 bases. Germline loops: CDR1 SQVTM, CDR2 ANQGSEA. The V segment lost 5 bases and the J segment 5 bases; nucleotides outside the gene matches: 12. The CDR3 is 15 residues long.